This TCR beta chain was sequenced in a study of CD8+ T cells in alopecia areata (dated by TCRdb to 2017 to 2018). Concerning the study at large: Skin from C3H/HeJ donors with spontaneous alopecia (roughly 6-12 months old) was grafted onto female C3H/HeJ recipients aged roughly 6-10 weeks. In both human patients and the C3H/HeJ mouse model, the study applied high-throughput TCRbeta sequencing to look at T cell clonal expansion in alopecia areata. Human TCRbeta sequencing covered scalp tissue and sorted CD4+ and CD8+ peripheral blood T cells from patchy and totalis/universalis alopecia areata patients and healthy controls. Scalp clonality was compared among normal scalp (n=4), patchy alopecia areata scalp (n=8), and alopecia totalis/universalis scalp (n=8). RNA came from the PAXgene miRNA kit for fixed scalp, the miRNeasy kit for PBMCs, and the RNeasy kit for mouse skin. TCRbeta CDR3 regions were amplified by immunoSEQ multiplex PCR with 35 Vbeta forward and 13 Jbeta reverse primers. On the study overall, not on this receptor specifically: Compared with normal scalp, lesional scalp, particularly in alopecia totalis/universalis, had higher clonality and more expanded CD8+ clones, which suggests antigenic drive. Unlike mouse skin, where gammadelta T cells dominate, normal human skin contains resident alphabeta T cells that get sequenced too, which complicates analysis of the scalp TCR repertoire. Shared TCR sequences between patients were less evident than in mice, which may be partly attributable to HLA diversity in the patient population.

Cells from pooled mouse cutaneous lymph nodes were stained for CD4, CD8alpha, NKG2D, NKG2ACE and other markers and then sorted on a BD Influx. From a lookup of the germline V gene (reference sequence), CDR1 and CDR2 are FNHDT and SITEND. Inclusive of the bounding cysteine and phenylalanine, the CDR3 is 17 residues long. The CDR3 was read in part: 42 bases, with the frame set at base 1. Deletion took 4 bases off V and 3 bases off J, with a span of 17 bases between the germline ends. Receptor libraries were prepared by the immunoSEQ multiplex PCR assay. RNA was extracted from all samples and reverse transcribed into cDNA, which served as template for TCR sequencing. SuperScript III was used to make first-strand cDNA, primed with a 2:1 mix of oligo-dT and random hexamers. A synthetic immune receptor repertoire was used to assess amplification bias, and residual bias was removed computationally. Sequencing of the libraries was done on Illumina HiSeq with 60 bp reads that cover the CDR3, reading from J toward V. The paper's processing steps were these. Raw reads were preprocessed for error removal, and CDR3 was defined according to IMGT conventions as running from the conserved cysteine to phenylalanine. Clonality was computed by normalizing Shannon entropy by log2 of the number of productive unique TCRs and subtracting the result from 1. CD4 or CD8 identity of scalp clones was inferred by cross-referencing scalp TCRbeta sequences with sorted blood CD4 and CD8 repertoires. TCRdb provides this immuneACCESS table in a form limited to in-frame rearrangements. Some clones are lacking; in checked studies, under half of them reflect an unresolved V gene, and why the rest are absent is not known. For V, J and clone size, that table is used; D and trimming come from the DNA. This sample has 290,000 or so clones, none of them a singleton. 0.9% to 1.5% of the sample comes from the top ten.

Concerning this clone itself: Its antigen remains undetermined. The species here is mouse, which means the gene names and germline sequences are mouse ones. The read gets to within 3 residues of the CDR3 end, and the germline J gene fills in the rest.

The chain is assembled from TRBV19 and TRBJ1-6, and the D gene may be TRBD1, 6 bases matching. TRBJ1-6 is sorted into the ORF group, with uncertain function. This sequence originates from a C3H/HeJ mouse with alopecia areata. The MHC haplotype that this mouse strain carries is H2-k. The sequenced material came from CD4+ T cells sorted from a lymph node. CDR3 bases read: TGTGCCAGCAGTTCCGGCCCTGGGACAAACTATAATTCGCCC. It translates as CASSSGPGTNYNSP. The entire CDR3 is CASSSGPGTNYNSPLYF.